These 9 T cell receptor beta chains were sequenced from one sample in a study of blood T cells in healthy people across ages. Alongside a J-beta primer mix, a sample-barcoded 5' primer served in a second PCR lasting 7 to 11 cycles. TCRdb re-called the 5' RACE reads through MiXCR, storing one row per CDR3 protein. The sample yields 1.5 million to 2 million distinct CDR3 sequences, roughly 50% seen once. Input material: blood. These receptor sequences come from a woman aged 40 to 49 in good health.

This clonotype was seen just once. One junction end disagrees with the germline gene, perhaps due to a read error. The chain recombines TRBV7-3 with TRBJ2-5; 8 nucleotides agree with TRBD1. The J call is in doubt because the DNA end fits TRBJ2-1 better. Germline CDR1 reads SGHTA; CDR2 reads FQGTGA. This CDR3 is 14 amino acids long. CDR3 protein: CASSVTGGQETQFF. The DNA for the CDR3 is TGTGCCAGCAGCGTAACAGGGGGGCAAGAGACCCAGTTCTTC.

This clonotype has a single count. The chain combines TRBV20-1 with TRBJ2-1, with 8 positions matching TRBD2. The CDR3 contains 16 residues. Germline V gene lookup returns CDR1 DFQATT and CDR2 SNEGSKA (reference sequence). Trimming removed 2 bases from V and 5 bases from J; junction bases left unmatched: 11. For the CDR3, the DNA is TGCAGTGCTAGACCATCTTTAGCGGGGCGGGACAATGAGCAGTTCTTC. Residues: CSARPSLAGRDNEQFF.

The chain carries TRBV6-6 and TRBJ2-3; 8 bases match TRBD1. This CDR3 has 14 amino acids. V gave up 5 bases and J gave up 5 bases; unmatched junction bases: 6. Germline assignment: CDR1 MNHNY and CDR2 SVGAGI (reference sequence). CDR3 amino acids: CASSPGGQVDTQYF. CDR3 coding DNA: TGTGCCAGCAGTCCAGGGGGACAGGTAGATACGCAGTATTTT.

The chain carries TRBV6-2 or TRBV6-3 and TRBJ2-4, with 7 bases lining up with TRBD1. The end of the DNA aligns better with TRBJ2-7, so the J call may be wrong. This CDR3 spans 16 amino acids. Germline V gene sequence: CDR1 MNHEY, CDR2 SVGEGT. The CDR3 DNA follows: TGTGCCAGCAGTTACGTTCTTGGGACAGCTCCCTACGAGCAGTACTTC. Translating gives CASSYVLGTAPYEQYF.

This sequence joins TRBV28 and TRBJ2-5, with D possibly matching TRBD1 (6 bases). The J call may be wrong; the DNA end is better matched by TRBJ2-7. The CDR3 has 14 amino acids. The germline V gene encodes CDR1 MDHEN and CDR2 SYDVKM. The CDR3 loop is CASSLWRQEAEQYF. CDR3 nucleotides: TGTGCCAGCAGTTTATGGCGACAGGAGGCCGAGCAGTACTTC.

The genes are TRBV6-2 or TRBV6-3 and TRBJ2-7, with a weak D call TRBD1 (6 bases). Between the trimmed V and J ends, which lost 2 bases and 3 bases, there was a span of 14 bases. CDR3 length: 15 residues. Germline V gene data show CDR1 as MNHEY and CDR2 as SVGEGT. The CDR3 bases are TGTGCCAGCAGTTACGCAGACCTCAGGGGCTACGAGCAGTACTTC. Its protein is CASSYADLRGYEQYF.

The chain couples TRBV4-2 to TRBJ2-1, with 7 bases fitting TRBD1. The last part of the DNA fits TRBJ2-7 better; the J call may be wrong. Germline CDR1 LGHNA, CDR2 YNFKEQ. The CDR3 consists of 15 residues. The CDR3 region is CASSQEGTARNEQYF. CDR3 bases: TGTGCCAGCAGCCAAGAGGGGACAGCAAGGAATGAGCAGTACTTC.

For the CDR3, the DNA is TGTGCCAGCACGGGACTGGCTTCCCATGAGCAGTTCTTC. It specifies CASTGLASHEQFF. The gene calls are TRBV2 and TRBJ2-1; D possibly corresponds to TRBD2 (6 bases). The germline V and J ends were trimmed by 7 bases and 8 bases, with 15 bases remaining between them. The CDR3 has 13 amino acids. CDR1 and CDR2 (germline): SNHLY, FYNNEI.

This chain links TRBV7-8 with TRBJ2-4; 8 bases align to TRBD2. Germline CDR1 is SGHVS and CDR2 is FQNEAQ. CDR3 size: 17 residues. J lost 4 bases, V lost 4 bases, and 12 bases had no gene match. The CDR3 region has the DNA TGTGCCAGCAGCTCCGAAGCGGGGGAAATTTCAAAAAACATTCAGTACTTC. Protein: CASSSEAGEISKNIQYF.